This T cell receptor (beta chain) was captured by sequencing in a study of graft-versus-host responses after intestinal transplantation. Turning to the study itself: Once they had received anti-thymocyte globulin induction, all recipients took tacrolimus and steroids for roughly three years.

The repertoire was sequenced with immunoSEQ multiplex PCR; TCRdb's copy has only in-frame clones and lacks some. The table includes 65,000 to 85,000 clones, just under 95% detected once. The posterior iliac crest or another site supplied bone marrow after transplant. Study observations and caveats: Within the allografts of patients who had graft-donor T cell macrochimerism, graft-versus-host to host-versus-graft clonal ratios were high. Marrow from the recipient contained GvH clones, some of which had appeared first in ileum or blood.

From germline, CDR1 is SGHNT and CDR2 YENEEA. V lost 5 bases to trimming and J lost 1 base; unmatched junction nucleotides: 5. This CDR3 has 15 amino acids. As concerns this clone: Its cognate antigen is unknown.

This clonotype originated in a human patient who received an intestinal transplant, so some T cells may come from the graft donor. The sequenced sample was bone marrow, obtained nearly 750 days after intestinal transplantation. The chain is built from TRBV11-3 and TRBJ2-3; 8 bases are shared with TRBD2. CDR3 nucleotide sequence: TGTGCCAGCAGCCTAAGAGCGGGGGGCACAGATACGCAGTATTTT. It encodes CASSLRAGGTDTQYF.